The 3 T cell receptor beta chains listed next were all sequenced from one sample in a study of cytomegalovirus exposure and HLA in healthy donors. The repertoire was sequenced with immunoSEQ multiplex PCR; TCRdb's copy has only in-frame clones and lacks some. In the table there are 130,000 to 150,000 clones, approximately 86% of which are singletons. The source material was PBMCs. The origin of the receptors is a woman under 30 in good health and CMV-seropositive.

This clone appeared once. This rearrangement joins TRBV7-2 to TRBJ2-3; TRBD2 might be the D (7 bases). This CDR3 contains 16 residues. The germline CDR1 and CDR2 sequences are SGHTA and FQGNSA. V shed 8 bases and J shed 6 bases, with 24 bases lying between them. In DNA, the CDR3 is TGTGCCAGCTCGGGGGGCGGGGGTACGCCAGCGGATACGCAGTATTTT. Amino acid sequence: CASSGGGGTPADTQYF. Combining the CDR3 with reference TRBV7-2 and TRBJ2-3 gives the whole variable domain GAGVSQSPSNKVTEKGKDVELRCDPISGHTALYWYRQSLGQGLEFLIYFQGNSAPDKSGLPSDRFSAERTGGSVSTLTIQRTQQEDSAVYLCASSGGGGTPADTQYFGPGTRLTVL.

The V call is TRBV6-1, the J call TRBJ1-2, with a possible D match to TRBD1 (5 bases). The V end lost 3 bases, the J end lost 8 bases, and 10 bases lay between the germline ends. This CDR3 region has 12 residues. The germline V gene encodes CDR1 MNHNS and CDR2 SASEGT. CDR3 bases: TGTGCCAGCAGTGAGGCAGGGTGGGGCTACACCTTC. It codes for CASSEAGWGYTF.

The chain has TRBV4-3 and TRBJ1-6, with D perhaps TRBD1 (5 bases). Germline-derived CDR1 and CDR2 are LGHNA and YSLEER. This CDR3 comprises 16 residues. The germline V and J ends were trimmed by 0 bases and 6 bases, with 12 bases remaining between them. The CDR3 loop is CASSQERGSTNSPLHF. The DNA for the CDR3 is TGCGCCAGCAGCCAAGAAAGGGGCTCTACTAATTCACCCCTCCACTTT.